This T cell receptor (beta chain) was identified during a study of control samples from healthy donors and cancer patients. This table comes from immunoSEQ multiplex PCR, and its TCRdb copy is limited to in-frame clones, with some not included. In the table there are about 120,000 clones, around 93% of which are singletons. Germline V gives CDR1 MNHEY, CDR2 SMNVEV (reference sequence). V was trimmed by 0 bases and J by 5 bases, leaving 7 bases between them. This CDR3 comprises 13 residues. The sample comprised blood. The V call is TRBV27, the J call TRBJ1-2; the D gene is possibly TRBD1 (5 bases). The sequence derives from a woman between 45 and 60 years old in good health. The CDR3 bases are TGTGCCAGCAGTTTATCAGGGGTATATGGCTACACCTTC. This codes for CASSLSGVYGYTF.